This T cell receptor (beta chain) was identified during a study of Tregs in tolerant kidney transplant recipients. Study-level results: Expanding Tregs on activated donor B cells appeared to best identify donor-specific TCRbeta clones. The small number of patients limits these findings pending further validation. This study did not directly address biological reproducibility.

This clone is a singleton in its sample. What it recognizes is unknown. CDR1 MNHEY and CDR2 SVGAGI come from the germline V gene. Deletions cut 6 bases from V and 1 base from J, with 9 bases between. The CDR3 totals 13 residues. Recipients received nonmyeloablative bone marrow transplants from related graft donors, with transient mixed chimerism. Unstimulated regulatory T cells (CD4+CD25+CD127-), CD4+CD25- non-regulatory cells, CD4 and CD8 cells were FACS-sorted from thawed PBMCs. Data came from immunoSEQ multiplex PCR; TCRdb stores just in-frame clones and leaves some out. Altogether around 50,000 clones are present, about 92% being singletons, with the ten largest covering around a sixth.

This sequence joins TRBV6-5 and TRBJ1-2; D unclear. The source was CD8+ T cells from blood (PBMCs), collected 12 months after the transplant. This receptor was taken from a human patient who received a combined kidney and bone marrow transplant. The T cells may come from the graft donor. The CDR3, as DNA: TGTGCCAGCAGGAGCCCCGATAACTATGGCTACACCTTC. It encodes CASRSPDNYGYTF.